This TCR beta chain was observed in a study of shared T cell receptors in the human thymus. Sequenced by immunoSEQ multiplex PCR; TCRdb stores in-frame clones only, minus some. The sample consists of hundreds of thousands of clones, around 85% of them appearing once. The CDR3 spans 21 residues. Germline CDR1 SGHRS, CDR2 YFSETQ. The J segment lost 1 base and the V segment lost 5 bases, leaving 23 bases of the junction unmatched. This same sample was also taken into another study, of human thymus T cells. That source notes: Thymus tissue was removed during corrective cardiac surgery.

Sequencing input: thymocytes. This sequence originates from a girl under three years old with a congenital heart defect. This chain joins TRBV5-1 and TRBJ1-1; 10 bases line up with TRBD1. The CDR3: CASRGRTGGKGLPLKNTEAFF. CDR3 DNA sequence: TGCGCCAGCAGAGGCAGGACAGGGGGTAAAGGGCTCCCTTTAAAGAACACTGAAGCTTTCTTT.